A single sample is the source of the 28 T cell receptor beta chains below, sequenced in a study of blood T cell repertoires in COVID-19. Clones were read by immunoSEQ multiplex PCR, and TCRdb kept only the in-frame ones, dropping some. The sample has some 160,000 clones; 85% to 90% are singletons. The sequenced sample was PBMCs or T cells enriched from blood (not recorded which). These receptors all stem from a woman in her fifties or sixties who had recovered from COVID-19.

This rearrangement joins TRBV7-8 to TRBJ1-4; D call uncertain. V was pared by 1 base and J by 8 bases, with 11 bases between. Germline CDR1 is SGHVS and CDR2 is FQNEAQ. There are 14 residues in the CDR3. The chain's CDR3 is CASSLGQEPEKLFF. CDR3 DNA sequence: TGTGCCAGCAGCTTAGGCCAGGAACCAGAAAAACTGTTTTTT.

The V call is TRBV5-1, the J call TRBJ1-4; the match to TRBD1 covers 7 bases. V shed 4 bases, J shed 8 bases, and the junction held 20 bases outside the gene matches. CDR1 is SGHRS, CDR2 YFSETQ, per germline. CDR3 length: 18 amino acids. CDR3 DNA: TGCGCCAGCAGCCCCTTCCGGGACAGTCCCCGAGGGGACGAAAAACTGTTTTTT. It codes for CASSPFRDSPRGDEKLFF.

CDR3 amino acids: CASSLGASGRTDTQYF. In DNA, the CDR3 is TGTGCCAGCAGCTTAGGGGCTAGCGGGCGCACAGATACGCAGTATTTT. This chain joins TRBV11-2 and TRBJ2-3; TRBD2 matches 8 bases. Germline V lookup: CDR1 SGHAT, CDR2 FQNNGV. The CDR3 runs to 16 residues. V gave up 1 base and J gave up 1 base; unmatched junction bases: 4. The whole variable domain, remainder taken from reference TRBV11-2 and TRBJ2-3, is EAGVAQSPRYKIIEKRQSVAFWCNPISGHATLYWYQQILGQGPKLLIQFQNNGVVDDSQLPKDRFSAERLKGVDSTLKIQPAKLEDSAVYLCASSLGASGRTDTQYFGPGTRLTVL.

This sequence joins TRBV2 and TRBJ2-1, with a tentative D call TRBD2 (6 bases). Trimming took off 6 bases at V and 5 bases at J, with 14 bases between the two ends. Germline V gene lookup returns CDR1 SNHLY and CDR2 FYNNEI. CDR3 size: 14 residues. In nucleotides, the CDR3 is TGTGCCAGCAGGTCCCTCCGGGGGAACAATGAGCAGTTCTTC. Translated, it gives CASRSLRGNNEQFF.

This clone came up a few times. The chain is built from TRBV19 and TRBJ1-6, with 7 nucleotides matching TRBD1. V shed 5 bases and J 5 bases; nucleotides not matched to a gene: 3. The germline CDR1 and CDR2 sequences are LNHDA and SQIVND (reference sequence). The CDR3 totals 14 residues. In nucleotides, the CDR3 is TGTGCCAGTAGTCTCGGGACAGATAATTCACCCCTCCACTTT. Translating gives CASSLGTDNSPLHF.

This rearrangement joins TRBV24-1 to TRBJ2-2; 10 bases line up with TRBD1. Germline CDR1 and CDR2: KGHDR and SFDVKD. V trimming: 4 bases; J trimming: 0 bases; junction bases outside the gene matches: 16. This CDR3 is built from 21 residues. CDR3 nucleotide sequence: TGTGCCACCAGTGACCCCTCCCCTGGACAGGGGGGTTCCGCGAACACCGGGGAGCTGTTTTTT. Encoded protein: CATSDPSPGQGGSANTGELFF.

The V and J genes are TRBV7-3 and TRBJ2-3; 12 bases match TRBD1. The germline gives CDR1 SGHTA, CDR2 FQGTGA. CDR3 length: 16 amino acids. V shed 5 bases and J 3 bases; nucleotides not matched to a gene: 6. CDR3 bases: TGTGCCAGCAGCCCCGGGGACAGGGGGCGGACAGATACGCAGTATTTT. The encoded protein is CASSPGDRGRTDTQYF.

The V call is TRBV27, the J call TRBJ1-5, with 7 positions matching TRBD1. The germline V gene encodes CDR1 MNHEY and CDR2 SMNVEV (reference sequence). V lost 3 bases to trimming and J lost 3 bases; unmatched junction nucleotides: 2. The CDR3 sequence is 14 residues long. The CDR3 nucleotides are TGTGCCAGCAGTTTTGGACAGGACAATCAGCCCCAGCATTTT. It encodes CASSFGQDNQPQHF.

CDR3: CASSWRANTGELFF. The CDR3 nucleotides are TGTGCCAGCAGCTGGAGGGCGAACACCGGGGAGCTGTTTTTT. The chain is built from TRBV14 and TRBJ2-2; D possibly corresponds to TRBD2 (6 bases). The CDR3 runs 14 residues. Looked up from germline, CDR1 is SGHDN and CDR2 is FVKESK. Trimming shortened V by 5 bases and J by 0 bases, and 7 bases separated the two germline ends.

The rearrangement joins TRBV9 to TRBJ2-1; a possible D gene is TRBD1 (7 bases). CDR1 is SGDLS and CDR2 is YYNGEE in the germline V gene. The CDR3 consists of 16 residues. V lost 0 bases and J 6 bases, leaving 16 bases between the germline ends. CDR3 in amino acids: CASSVVGGGRVNEQFF. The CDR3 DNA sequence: TGTGCCAGCAGCGTAGTTGGAGGGGGCAGGGTCAATGAGCAGTTCTTC.

CDR3 loop: CASSQGLAGGVAISGELFF. For the CDR3, the DNA is TGTGCCAGCAGTCAGGGACTAGCGGGGGGGGTGGCGATTTCCGGGGAGCTGTTTTTT. The chain uses TRBV27 and TRBJ2-2, with 16 nucleotides matching TRBD2. V gave up 5 bases and J gave up 6 bases; unmatched junction bases: 12. CDR1 is MNHEY, CDR2 SMNVEV, per germline (reference sequence). The CDR3 consists of 19 residues.

The CDR3 loop is CASSREFDGTEAFF. CDR3 nucleotides: TGTGCCAGCAGCAGGGAATTTGATGGAACTGAAGCTTTCTTT. This sequence joins TRBV19 and TRBJ1-1; the D gene is possibly TRBD1 (5 bases). In germline, CDR1 is LNHDA, CDR2 SQIVND (reference sequence). The CDR3 covers 14 residues. Trimming stripped 9 bases from V and 5 bases from J, with 19 bases between.

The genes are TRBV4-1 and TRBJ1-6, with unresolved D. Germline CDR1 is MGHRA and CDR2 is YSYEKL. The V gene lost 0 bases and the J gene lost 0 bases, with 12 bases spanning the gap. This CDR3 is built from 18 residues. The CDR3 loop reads CASSQEGGGSSYNSPLHF. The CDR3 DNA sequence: TGCGCCAGCAGCCAAGAAGGAGGAGGGAGCTCCTATAATTCACCCCTCCACTTT.

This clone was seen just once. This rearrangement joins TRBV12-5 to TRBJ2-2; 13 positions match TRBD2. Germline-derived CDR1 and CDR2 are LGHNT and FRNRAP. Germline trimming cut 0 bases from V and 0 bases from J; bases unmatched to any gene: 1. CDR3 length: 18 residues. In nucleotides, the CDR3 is TGTGCTAGTGGTTTGGTGACTAGCGGGGGGACGAACACCGGGGAGCTGTTTTTT. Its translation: CASGLVTSGGTNTGELFF.

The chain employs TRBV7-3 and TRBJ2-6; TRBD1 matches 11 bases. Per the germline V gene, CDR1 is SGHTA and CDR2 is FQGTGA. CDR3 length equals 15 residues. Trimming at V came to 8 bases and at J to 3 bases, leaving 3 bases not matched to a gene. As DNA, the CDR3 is TGTGCCAGCGGGACAGGGGGAAGTGGGGCCAACGTCCTGACTTTC. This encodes CASGTGGSGANVLTF.

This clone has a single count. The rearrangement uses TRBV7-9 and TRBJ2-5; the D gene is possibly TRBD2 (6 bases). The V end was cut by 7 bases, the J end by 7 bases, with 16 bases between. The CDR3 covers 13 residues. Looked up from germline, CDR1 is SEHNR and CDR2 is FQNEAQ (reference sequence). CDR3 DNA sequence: TGTGCCAGCACCGGGGACTCACCGGGGACCCAGTACTTC. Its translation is CASTGDSPGTQYF.

The CDR3 spells CASSLGLAANTGELFF. The CDR3 coding sequence is TGCGCCAGCAGCCTCGGACTAGCAGCAAACACCGGGGAGCTGTTTTTT. The chain joins TRBV5-1 to TRBJ2-2; 8 nucleotides line up with TRBD2. Losses at the gene ends were 4 bases for V and 2 bases for J; bases not matched to a gene: 7. Germline V gives CDR1 SGHRS, CDR2 YFSETQ. The CDR3 is 16 amino acids.

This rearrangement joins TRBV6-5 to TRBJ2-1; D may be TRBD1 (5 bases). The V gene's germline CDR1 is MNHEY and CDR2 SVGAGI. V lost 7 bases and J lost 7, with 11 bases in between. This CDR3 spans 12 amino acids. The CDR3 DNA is TGTGCCAGCATAAGGGGTGGAAATGAGCAGTTCTTC. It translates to CASIRGGNEQFF.

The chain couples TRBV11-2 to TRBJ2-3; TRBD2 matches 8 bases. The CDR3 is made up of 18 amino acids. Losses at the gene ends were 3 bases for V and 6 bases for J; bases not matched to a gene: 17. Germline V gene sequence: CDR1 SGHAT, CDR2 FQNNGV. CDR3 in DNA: TGTGCCAGCAGCTTTCCCCTTGGGGGGCGGGGGGCAAGGGATACGCAGTATTTT. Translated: CASSFPLGGRGARDTQYF.

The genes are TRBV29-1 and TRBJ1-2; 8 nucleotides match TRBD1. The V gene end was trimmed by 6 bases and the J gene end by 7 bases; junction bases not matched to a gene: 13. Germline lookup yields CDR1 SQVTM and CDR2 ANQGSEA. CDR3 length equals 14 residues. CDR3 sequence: CSVTGQAGISGYTF. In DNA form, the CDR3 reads TGCAGCGTGACGGGACAGGCTGGTATCTCTGGCTACACCTTC.

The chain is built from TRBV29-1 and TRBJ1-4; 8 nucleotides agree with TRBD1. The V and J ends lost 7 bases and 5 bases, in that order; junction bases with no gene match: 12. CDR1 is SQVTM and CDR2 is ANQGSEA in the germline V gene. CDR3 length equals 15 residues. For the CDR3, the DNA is TGCAGCGCCACCGTGGGGACAGGATCCAATGAAAAACTGTTTTTT. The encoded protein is CSATVGTGSNEKLFF.

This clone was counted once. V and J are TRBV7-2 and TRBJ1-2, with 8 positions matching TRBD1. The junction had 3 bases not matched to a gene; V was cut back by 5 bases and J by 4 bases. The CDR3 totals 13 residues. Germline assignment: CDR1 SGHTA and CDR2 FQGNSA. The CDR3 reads CASSRQGFYGYTF. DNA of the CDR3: TGTGCCAGCAGCCGACAGGGGTTCTATGGCTACACCTTC.

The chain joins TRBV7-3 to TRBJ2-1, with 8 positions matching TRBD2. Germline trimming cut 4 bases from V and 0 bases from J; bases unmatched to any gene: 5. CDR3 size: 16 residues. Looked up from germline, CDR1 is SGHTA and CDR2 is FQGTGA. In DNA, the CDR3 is TGTGCCAGCAGCTATTCCGGGACTAGCTCCTACAATGAGCAGTTCTTC. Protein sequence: CASSYSGTSSYNEQFF.

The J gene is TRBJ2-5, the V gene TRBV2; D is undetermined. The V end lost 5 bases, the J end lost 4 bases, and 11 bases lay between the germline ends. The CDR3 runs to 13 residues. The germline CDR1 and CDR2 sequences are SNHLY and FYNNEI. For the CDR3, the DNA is TGTGCCAGCAGTCGGTTGCGTTCAGAGACCCAGTACTTC. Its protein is CASSRLRSETQYF.

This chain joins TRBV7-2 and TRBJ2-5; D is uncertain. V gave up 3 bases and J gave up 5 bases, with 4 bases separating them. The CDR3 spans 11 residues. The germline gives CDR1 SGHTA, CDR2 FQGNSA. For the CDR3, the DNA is TGTGCCAGCAGCTTCCAGGAGACCCAGTACTTC. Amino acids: CASSFQETQYF.

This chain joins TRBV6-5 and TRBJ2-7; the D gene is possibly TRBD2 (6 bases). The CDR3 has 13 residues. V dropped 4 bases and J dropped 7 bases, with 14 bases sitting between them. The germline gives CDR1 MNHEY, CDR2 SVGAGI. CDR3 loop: CASSLAGAGEQYF. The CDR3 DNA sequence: TGTGCCAGCAGTTTGGCTGGGGCGGGGGAGCAGTACTTC.

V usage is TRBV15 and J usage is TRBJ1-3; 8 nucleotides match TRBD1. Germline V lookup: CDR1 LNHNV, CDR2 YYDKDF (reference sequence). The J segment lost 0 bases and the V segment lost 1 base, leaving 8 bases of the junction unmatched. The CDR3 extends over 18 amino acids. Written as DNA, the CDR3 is TGTGCCACCAGCAGAGCACAGGGGGTTACCCGCTCTGGAAACACCATATATTTT. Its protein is CATSRAQGVTRSGNTIYF.

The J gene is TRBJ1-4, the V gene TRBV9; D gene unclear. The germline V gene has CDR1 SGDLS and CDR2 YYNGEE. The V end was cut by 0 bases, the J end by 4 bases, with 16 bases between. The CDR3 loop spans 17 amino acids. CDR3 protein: CASSVEERGGRNEKLFF. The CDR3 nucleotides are TGTGCCAGCAGCGTAGAGGAACGAGGAGGGCGTAATGAAAAACTGTTTTTT.